Presented here are 17 T cell receptor beta chains from one specimen sequenced in a study of T cells after yellow fever vaccination (dated by TCRdb to the late 2010s). The library was made by 5' RACE. The sequencing machine was an Illumina HiSeq 2500. Through fastp at Q25 and MiXCR, TCRdb rebuilt clones from the public reads, retaining in-frame beta chains. Every distinct CDR3 protein forms one entry, paired with its most common genes and DNA. The sample profile shows around 610,000 distinct CDR3 sequences; 13% of them were found once. Jointly, the top ten make up roughly 13% of the sample. What this sample's treatment or condition label stands for: live attenuated yellow fever vaccine strain. The specimen was PBMCs, collected on the day of the yellow fever booster vaccination. The source of these receptors is a man in his thirties or forties who received the YFV17D yellow fever vaccine.

This clonotype was counted a few times. The chain links TRBV3-1 to TRBJ2-5; 8 positions agree with TRBD2. The J segment lost 3 bases and the V segment lost 2 bases, leaving 5 bases of the junction unmatched. Germline CDR1 reads LGHDT; CDR2 reads YNNKEL (reference sequence). This CDR3 has 15 residues. The CDR3 here is CASSQLTAGEETQYF. CDR3 bases: TGTGCCAGCAGCCAACTAACAGCGGGAGAAGAGACCCAGTACTTC.

The DNA for the CDR3 is TGTGCCAGCAGCGTAGGACCTTCGGAGACCGGGGAGCTGTTTTTT. It yields the protein CASSVGPSETGELFF. The J gene is TRBJ2-2, the V gene TRBV9; D gene uncertain. The CDR3 covers 15 residues. With 0 bases removed from V and 5 bases from J, the gap between germline ends came to 11 bases. CDR1 SGDLS and CDR2 YYNGEE come from the germline V gene.

V is TRBV7-2 and J is TRBJ2-2, with D uncertain. Trimming left V 4 bases short and J 5 bases short, with 8 bases between. Germline V CDR1 and CDR2: SGHTA, FQGNSA. The CDR3 runs to 13 residues. The CDR3 DNA sequence: TGTGCCAGCAGCTCCTCTGTAACCGGGGAGCTGTTTTTT. Its protein product is CASSSSVTGELFF.

This chain joins TRBV27 and TRBJ1-2, with 7 bases that match TRBD1. CDR3 size: 13 residues. The trim removed 6 bases at V and 6 bases at J, leaving 7 bases unmatched. Germline V gives CDR1 MNHEY, CDR2 SMNVEV (reference sequence). CDR3 loop: CASRITGVDGYTF. CDR3 nucleotides: TGTGCCAGCAGGATCACAGGGGTTGATGGCTACACCTTC.

In this sample, this clonotype turned up a few times. The chain links TRBV29-1 to TRBJ2-1; 7 bases fit TRBD1. Germline assignment: CDR1 SQVTM and CDR2 ANQGSEA. The J segment lost 7 bases and the V segment lost 4 bases, leaving 7 bases of the junction unmatched. The CDR3 runs to 13 residues. The DNA of the CDR3 is TGCAGCGTTGGACAGGGACCTGGGAATGAGCAGTTCTTC. Residues: CSVGQGPGNEQFF.

The V gene is TRBV29-1, the J gene TRBJ2-3, with a possible D match to TRBD2 (6 bases). The length of the CDR3 is 13 residues. Germline loops: CDR1 SQVTM, CDR2 ANQGSEA. Trimming removed 5 bases from V and 2 bases from J, with 11 bases in between. In nucleotides, the CDR3 is TGCAGCGTTCTCGTGGGACTCACAGATACGCAGTATTTT. It encodes CSVLVGLTDTQYF.

This clonotype was counted a few times. The chain carries TRBV7-2 and TRBJ2-4, with D tentatively TRBD2 (6 bases). Per the germline V gene, CDR1 is SGHTA and CDR2 is FQGNSA. V lost 3 bases to trimming and J lost 1 base, with 13 bases between them. This CDR3 contains 16 residues. The CDR3, as DNA: TGTGCCAGCAGCTTCGGGGCGGGAACGGCCAAAAACATTCAGTACTTC. Encoded protein: CASSFGAGTAKNIQYF.

The chain recombines TRBV2 with TRBJ2-7; D is unclear. Between the trimmed V and J ends, which lost 6 bases and 1 base, there was a span of 7 bases. Germline values: CDR1 SNHLY, CDR2 FYNNEI. CDR3 length equals 12 residues. The CDR3 spells CASRVASYEQYF. CDR3 nucleotides: TGTGCCAGCAGAGTGGCTTCCTACGAGCAGTACTTC.

The V call is TRBV6-1, the J call TRBJ2-3; D uncertain. V dropped 6 bases and J dropped 8 bases, with 15 bases sitting between them. CDR1 and CDR2 from the germline V gene are MNHNS and SASEGT. The CDR3 spans 13 residues. DNA for the CDR3: TGTGCCAGCAGCCCCCTGGATCGGGTTACGCAGTATTTT. Translation gives CASSPLDRVTQYF.

This clonotype showed up just a few times. The V call is TRBV5-4, the J call TRBJ2-1; 8 nucleotides agree with TRBD2. Germline trimming cut 5 bases from V and 4 bases from J; bases unmatched to any gene: 8. The CDR3 is 15 amino acids. Per the germline V gene, CDR1 is SGHNT and CDR2 is YYREEE (reference sequence). The CDR3 region has the DNA TGTGCCAGCAGTGCGGCAGGCGGGAGGTACAATGAGCAGTTCTTC. This translates into CASSAAGGRYNEQFF.

J is TRBJ1-2 and V is TRBV12-3 or TRBV12-4, with unresolved D. The CDR3 covers 13 residues. Between the trimmed V and J ends, which lost 3 bases and 1 base, there was a span of 6 bases. CDR3 residues: CASSFTGNYGYTF. The DNA of the CDR3 is TGTGCCAGCAGTTTTACCGGTAACTATGGCTACACCTTC.

The chain is built from TRBV5-1 and TRBJ2-1, with 7 bases matching TRBD2. Germline CDR1 is SGHRS and CDR2 is YFSETQ. The CDR3 consists of 15 residues. After removal of 1 base from V and 5 bases from J, the junction contained 6 bases not matched to a gene. The CDR3 sequence is CASSLRTRENNEQFF. The CDR3 bases are TGCGCCAGCAGCTTGAGGACTAGGGAAAACAATGAGCAGTTCTTC.

This sequence joins TRBV4-3 and TRBJ2-3; a weak D match, TRBD2 (6 bases). The germline V gene encodes CDR1 LGHNA and CDR2 YSLEER. This CDR3 is built from 13 residues. V dropped 4 bases and J dropped 10 bases, with 15 bases sitting between them. CDR3 sequence: CASSPHRGLAQYF. The CDR3 region has the DNA TGCGCCAGCAGCCCGCACCGGGGGTTGGCGCAGTATTTT.

This clonotype was seen a few times. The chain employs TRBV27 and TRBJ2-7, with unresolved D. The V gene's germline CDR1 is MNHEY and CDR2 SMNVEV (reference sequence). Between the trimmed V and J ends, which lost 2 bases and 2 bases, there was a span of 13 bases. The CDR3 is made up of 15 amino acids. The CDR3 loop is CASSLAVVTTYEQYF. As DNA, the CDR3 is TGTGCCAGCAGTTTAGCCGTAGTGACAACCTACGAGCAGTACTTC.

The table lists this clonotype with a few counts. The rearrangement uses TRBV28 and TRBJ2-3; D is possibly TRBD1 (6 bases). The CDR3 sequence is 13 residues long. CDR1 MDHEN and CDR2 SYDVKM come from the germline V gene. V was pared by 10 bases and J by 7 bases, with 18 bases between. CDR3 sequence: CATGEGEFYTQYF. CDR3 DNA: TGTGCCACAGGGGAAGGGGAGTTTTATACGCAGTATTTT.

This clonotype was picked up a small number of times. The V gene is TRBV4-3, the J gene TRBJ2-7, with 9 bases identical to TRBD2. Unmatched junction bases numbered 8, after V lost 0 bases and J lost 5 bases. CDR1 is LGHNA and CDR2 is YSLEER in the germline V gene. This CDR3 contains 16 residues. The CDR3 loop reads CASSQDRAGGGHEQYF. The CDR3 DNA reads TGCGCCAGCAGCCAAGATCGAGCGGGAGGTGGCCACGAGCAGTACTTC.

The rearrangement links TRBV12-3 or TRBV12-4 to TRBJ1-5, with D possibly being TRBD1 (6 bases). This CDR3 is built from 13 residues. Trimming took 3 bases from V and 10 from J, leaving 13 bases between them. CDR3 in amino acids: CASSFGEQGPQHF. CDR3 in DNA: TGTGCCAGCAGTTTCGGAGAACAGGGACCCCAGCATTTT.